The 21 T cell receptor beta chains given below trace back to one sample, sequenced in a study of cytomegalovirus exposure and HLA in healthy donors. The PCR employed 60 Vbeta primers together with 13 Jbeta primers. Profiled with immunoSEQ multiplex PCR; TCRdb holds only in-frame clones, not every one. The sample has about 34,000 clones; the top ten hold under 2%. The specimen sequenced was PBMCs. Receptors originate from a woman aged 35 to 49 in good health and CMV-seropositive.

This clone is large by frequency. A junction boundary mismatches the germline segment, possibly from a read error. V is TRBV6-1 and J is TRBJ2-7; 14 bases are shared with TRBD2. Germline V gene data show CDR1 as MNHNS and CDR2 as SASEGT. The CDR3 is 16 amino acids. CDR3 sequence (DNA): TGTGCCAGCAGGGAAGGGACTAGCGGGAGCAAGGGCGAGCAGTACTTC. Its translation is CASREGTSGSKGEQYF.

The chain employs TRBV28 and TRBJ1-5; weak D call: TRBD1 (5 bases). CDR1 is MDHEN and CDR2 is SYDVKM in the germline V gene. With 4 bases removed from V and 3 bases from J, the gap between germline ends came to 16 bases. The length of the CDR3 is 16 residues. The CDR3 coding sequence is TGTGCCAGCAGTTCAGTGTGGCAGGGCAACAATCAGCCCCAGCATTTT. Its translation: CASSSVWQGNNQPQHF. The full variable domain, its missing parts supplied by reference TRBV28 and TRBJ1-5, is DVKVTQSSRYLVKRTGEKVFLECVQDMDHENMFWYRQDPGLGLRLIYFSYDVKMKEKGDIPEGYSVSREKKERFSLILESASTNQTSMYLCASSSVWQGNNQPQHFGDGTRLSIL.

This chain links TRBV7-2 with TRBJ2-7; a weak D match, TRBD2 (5 bases). V lost 1 base, J lost 1 base, and 20 bases lay in between. In germline, CDR1 is SGHTA, CDR2 FQGNSA. The CDR3 runs to 18 residues. For the CDR3, the DNA is TGTGCCAGCAGCTTAGTAGCTGCGGGTAGAGGGCGGTCCTACGAGCAGTACTTC. This translates into CASSLVAAGRGRSYEQYF.

The V and J genes are TRBV27 and TRBJ2-1, with TRBD2 identical over 8 bases. Trimming removed 4 bases from V and 7 bases from J; junction bases left unmatched: 9. This CDR3 contains 15 residues. Germline V gene lookup returns CDR1 MNHEY and CDR2 SMNVEV (reference sequence). CDR3 coding DNA: TGTGCCAGCAGTTCCCTCGGGGGGGCTACTAATGAGCAGTTCTTC. It is translated as CASSSLGGATNEQFF.

The genes are TRBV11-2 and TRBJ2-7; 7 nucleotides match TRBD2. The CDR3 loop spans 15 amino acids. Trimming took 4 bases from V and 2 from J; bases not matched to a gene: 8. The V gene's germline CDR1 is SGHAT and CDR2 FQNNGV. The CDR3: CASSSRLAFPYEQYF. In DNA form, the CDR3 reads TGTGCCAGCAGCTCGAGACTAGCTTTCCCCTACGAGCAGTACTTC. Together with reference TRBV11-2 and TRBJ2-7, the CDR3 gives the full variable domain: EAGVAQSPRYKIIEKRQSVAFWCNPISGHATLYWYQQILGQGPKLLIQFQNNGVVDDSQLPKDRFSAERLKGVDSTLKIQPAKLEDSAVYLCASSSRLAFPYEQYFGPGTRLTVT.

The chain couples TRBV29-1 to TRBJ1-2; D is uncertain. This CDR3 has 12 residues. V shed 4 bases and J shed 6 bases, with 12 bases lying between them. CDR1 and CDR2 from the germline V gene are SQVTM and ANQGSEA. The CDR3 spells CSVGDAEDGYTF. CDR3 nucleotide sequence: TGCAGCGTTGGAGACGCGGAAGATGGCTACACCTTC.

Here the CDR3 DNA reads TGCGCCAGCAGCCAAGAAACCTCAGGTGGTGGGGCCAACGTCCTGACTTTC. Its protein product is CASSQETSGGGANVLTF. The rearrangement uses TRBV4-3 and TRBJ2-6; D is unresolved. The V end was cut by 0 bases, the J end by 3 bases, with 12 bases between. CDR1 LGHNA and CDR2 YSLEER come from the germline V gene. This CDR3 spans 17 amino acids.

This CDR3 reads CAWSVLAPLGSPYNEQFF. CDR3 in DNA: TGTGCCTGGAGTGTATTAGCCCCTTTGGGTAGCCCCTACAATGAGCAGTTCTTC. The rearrangement uses TRBV30 and TRBJ2-1, with no clear D. Germline-derived CDR1 and CDR2 are GTSNPN and SVGIG (reference sequence). The length of the CDR3 is 18 residues. V lost 0 bases and J 2 bases, leaving 20 bases between the germline ends.

The J gene is TRBJ2-7, the V gene TRBV7-9; the D gene is possibly TRBD1 (6 bases). Germline values: CDR1 SEHNR, CDR2 FQNEAQ (reference sequence). The CDR3 extends over 15 amino acids. V lost 1 base and J 5 bases, leaving 15 bases between the germline ends. CDR3 in amino acids: CASSLGLVGADEQYF. DNA of the CDR3: TGTGCCAGCAGCTTAGGTCTAGTGGGGGCAGACGAGCAGTACTTC.

The chain recombines TRBV6-6 with TRBJ1-5, with 8 nucleotides matching TRBD1. CDR3 size: 14 residues. Germline-derived CDR1 and CDR2 are MNHNY and SVGAGI (reference sequence). V lost 6 bases and J lost 3; bases outside the gene matches: 4. The CDR3 sequence: CASRPGQDNQPQHF. CDR3 bases: TGTGCCAGCAGGCCGGGACAGGACAATCAGCCCCAGCATTTT.

This chain joins TRBV28 and TRBJ2-3, with TRBD2 matching over 9 bases. This CDR3 comprises 15 residues. CDR1 and CDR2 from the germline V gene are MDHEN and SYDVKM. V lost 2 bases to trimming and J lost 2 bases; unmatched junction nucleotides: 2. Here the CDR3 reads CASSLAGGFTDTQYF. DNA of the CDR3: TGTGCCAGCAGTTTAGCGGGGGGGTTCACAGATACGCAGTATTTT.

The chain carries TRBV9 and TRBJ2-1; D is perhaps TRBD2 (5 bases). Germline CDR1 SGDLS, CDR2 YYNGEE. Trimming left V 6 bases short and J 5 bases short, with 21 bases between. The CDR3 contains 16 residues. The chain's CDR3 is CASTESGLARNNEQFF. DNA for the CDR3: TGTGCCAGCACCGAAAGTGGGCTAGCTCGTAACAATGAGCAGTTCTTC.

The chain is built from TRBV30 and TRBJ1-4, with D unresolved. V was pared by 0 bases and J by 6 bases, with 11 bases between. CDR1 is GTSNPN and CDR2 is SVGIG in the germline V gene (reference sequence). The CDR3 contains 14 residues. CDR3: CAWSVWEKDEKLFF. CDR3 bases: TGTGCCTGGAGTGTTTGGGAGAAGGATGAAAAACTGTTTTTT.

V gene TRBV25-1 combines with J gene TRBJ2-1; 7 bases align to TRBD2. This CDR3 is built from 16 residues. Germline V gives CDR1 MGHDK, CDR2 SYGVNS. Germline trimming cut 1 base from V and 8 bases from J; bases unmatched to any gene: 11. The CDR3 DNA is TGTGCCAGCAGTGAATCCCGGGGAGGGATATGGCATGAGCAGTTCTTC. It translates to CASSESRGGIWHEQFF.

The chain employs TRBV19 and TRBJ1-4; possible D gene TRBD1, 5 bases. Germline assignment: CDR1 LNHDA and CDR2 SQIVND (reference sequence). Trimming removed 7 bases from V and 5 bases from J, with 20 bases in between. The CDR3 contains 16 residues. This chain's CDR3 is CASTARARTRNEKLFF. The CDR3 DNA reads as TGTGCCAGTACTGCACGGGCCAGGACAAGGAATGAAAAACTGTTTTTT.

This chain joins TRBV29-1 and TRBJ1-1; a weak D match, TRBD1 (6 bases). This CDR3 is 14 amino acids long. Germline V gene lookup returns CDR1 SQVTM and CDR2 ANQGSEA. V was cut by 6 bases and J by 0 bases, with 14 bases left in between. DNA of the CDR3: TGCAGCGTCGCTAAAGGACAGATGAACACTGAAGCTTTCTTT. This codes for CSVAKGQMNTEAFF.

The J gene is TRBJ2-3, the V gene TRBV2, with D possibly matching TRBD1 (6 bases). Looked up from germline, CDR1 is SNHLY and CDR2 is FYNNEI. This CDR3 has 14 amino acids. The V end lost 8 bases, the J end lost 4 bases, and 16 bases lay between the germline ends. The CDR3 sequence is CASLPSQGADTQYF. As DNA, the CDR3 is TGTGCCAGCCTCCCCTCACAGGGTGCAGATACGCAGTATTTT. The full variable domain, completed using reference TRBV2 and TRBJ2-3, is EPEVTQTPSHQVTQMGQEVILRCVPISNHLYFYWYRQILGQKVEFLVSFYNNEISEKSEIFDDQFSVERPDGSNFTLKIRSTKLEDSAMYFCASLPSQGADTQYFGPGTRLTVL.

This chain uses TRBV19 with TRBJ2-7; 7 nucleotides align to TRBD2. V shed 2 bases, J shed 0 bases, and the junction held 1 base outside the gene matches. Germline V gene lookup returns CDR1 LNHDA and CDR2 SQIVND (reference sequence). The CDR3 is 14 amino acids. CDR3 nucleotide sequence: TGTGCCAGTAGTATACGGACTAGCTCCTACGAGCAGTACTTC. The encoded protein is CASSIRTSSYEQYF.

The chain carries TRBV5-1 and TRBJ1-1, with D maybe TRBD1 (6 bases). V lost 3 bases to trimming and J lost 4 bases, with 10 bases between them. The CDR3 covers 13 residues. Germline values: CDR1 SGHRS, CDR2 YFSETQ. CDR3 bases: TGCGCCAGCAGCTGGGACAAGGCCACTGAAGCTTTCTTT. As protein: CASSWDKATEAFF.

CDR3 sequence reads: CASTAGQGNYGYTF. Here the CDR3 DNA reads TGTGCCAGTACTGCGGGACAGGGCAACTATGGCTACACCTTC. The chain is built from TRBV19 and TRBJ1-2, with 9 bases aligning to TRBD1. Germline-derived CDR1 and CDR2 are LNHDA and SQIVND (reference sequence). This CDR3 comprises 14 residues. The J segment lost 2 bases and the V segment lost 7 bases, leaving 5 bases of the junction unmatched.

The rearrangement uses TRBV9 and TRBJ1-1; TRBD1 is a possible D gene (5 bases). Trimming pared 0 bases from V and 4 bases from J, leaving 7 bases between. The CDR3 length is 13 residues. Germline V gene data show CDR1 as SGDLS and CDR2 as YYNGEE. CDR3 sequence: CASSVDGGTEAFF. The CDR3 bases are TGTGCCAGCAGCGTAGACGGGGGCACTGAAGCTTTCTTT.